The entry below describes one TCR beta chain. Germline loops: CDR1 MNHEY, CDR2 SVGAGI. V lost 1 base to trimming and J lost 5 bases; unmatched junction nucleotides: 5. The CDR3 has 16 amino acids. TCRdb's table, derived via immunoSEQ multiplex PCR, lists solely in-frame clones and lacks some. The sample lists approximately 190,000 clones, 91% occurring once. This sample was included in a study of control samples from healthy donors and cancer patients. Material: blood. The chain recombines TRBV6-5 with TRBJ2-1; TRBD2 matches 10 bases. The TCR was taken from a man aged 25-40 years in good health. The CDR3 nucleotides are TGTGCCAGCAGTTACTTAAGCGGGGGGGCGAACAATGAGCAGTTCTTC. This encodes CASSYLSGGANNEQFF.